This T cell receptor (beta chain) stems from a study of blood T cell repertoires in COVID-19. As for the study in general: Sources were T cells, B-cell-depleted T cells, or PBMCs; the material itself was cDNA or gDNA.

Assay: immunoSEQ multiplex PCR; the TCRdb copy retains only in-frame clones and omits some. The sample consists of 80,000 to 100,000 clones, around three quarters of them appearing once. CDR3 length: 13 amino acids. CDR1 and CDR2 from the germline V gene are LGHDT and YNNKEL (reference sequence). Unmatched junction bases numbered 8, after V lost 4 bases and J lost 9 bases. The chain uses TRBV3-1 (or the pseudogene TRBV3-2) and TRBJ1-2, with 7 bases matching TRBD1. Sequencing was performed on peripheral blood. This TCR came from a man aged 50-60 years who had recovered from COVID-19. The CDR3 DNA sequence: TGTGCCAGCAGCCCTACGCAGGGGGTAAGCTACACCTTC. It yields the protein CASSPTQGVSYTF.